The next 9 T cell receptor beta chains were all read from a single sample in a study of identical twins. TCRdb redid the calling of the 5' RACE reads with MiXCR, one entry per CDR3 protein. The table includes hundreds of thousands of distinct CDR3 sequences, under 9.5% detected once. The data also belong to a second study, concerning yellow fever vaccine responses in identical twins.

The sample was memory (CD45RO+) T cells sorted from blood. All receptors come from a woman under 30 in good health.

This clonotype has at least ten counts. V gene TRBV2 combines with J gene TRBJ2-1; TRBD1 matches at 8 bases. Germline CDR1 is SNHLY and CDR2 is FYNNEI. J gave up 5 bases and V 6 bases, and 12 bases lay outside the gene matches. The CDR3 runs to 16 residues. The CDR3 nucleotides are TGTGCCAGCAGCAAACAGGGGGTTTGGTTGGACAATGAGCAGTTCTTC. Translated: CASSKQGVWLDNEQFF.

This clonotype has more than one count but fewer than ten. V usage is TRBV7-3 and J usage is TRBJ2-1; TRBD2 is a possible D gene (7 bases). Trimming removed 5 bases from V and 3 bases from J, with 26 bases in between. Germline assignment: CDR1 SGHTA and CDR2 FQGTGA. The CDR3 runs to 19 residues. This CDR3 reads CASSQPPSGGGRGYNEQFF. As DNA, the CDR3 is TGTGCCAGCAGCCAACCACCCTCGGGGGGCGGGAGAGGCTACAATGAGCAGTTCTTC.

This clonotype was seen a few times. CDR3 in DNA: TGCAGTGCTAGAGTAGCGGGGGGGACCAATGAGCAGTTCTTC. Translating it yields CSARVAGGTNEQFF. This chain links TRBV20-1 with TRBJ2-1; 11 nucleotides line up with TRBD2. The CDR3 spans 14 residues. V dropped 1 base and J dropped 6; count of bases not matched to a gene: 2. Germline V gene sequence: CDR1 DFQATT, CDR2 SNEGSKA (reference sequence).

V gene TRBV23-1 combines with J gene TRBJ2-3; D unclear. TRBV23-1 has ORF status, its function being uncertain. The length of the CDR3 is 12 residues. V was pared by 0 bases and J by 6 bases, with 4 bases between. The CDR3 here is CASSQSADTQYF. The DNA for the CDR3 is TGCGCCAGCAGTCAATCGGCTGATACGCAGTATTTT.

This chain uses TRBV4-2 with TRBJ1-4; D is ambiguous. CDR3 length: 16 residues. V was clipped by 1 base and J by 13 bases, with 22 bases between them. Germline CDR1 and CDR2: LGHNA and YNFKEQ. The CDR3 loop reads CASSQALQTTSRGLFF. The CDR3 nucleotides read TGTGCCAGCAGCCAAGCTCTTCAGACAACGTCTCGGGGACTGTTTTTT.

This clonotype was seen more than once but under ten times. The V and J genes are TRBV6-5 and TRBJ2-7; weak D call: TRBD1 (5 bases). The V end lost 2 bases, the J end lost 0 bases, and 14 bases lay between the germline ends. This CDR3 contains 16 residues. The germline V gene has CDR1 MNHEY and CDR2 SVGAGI. This CDR3 reads CASSYRQPRSSYEQYF. The CDR3 nucleotides are TGTGCCAGCAGTTACAGACAGCCCAGAAGCTCCTACGAGCAGTACTTC.

This chain joins TRBV5-1 and TRBJ2-2, with TRBD1 identical over 8 bases. The CDR3 has 17 amino acids. Germline lookup yields CDR1 SGHRS and CDR2 YFSETQ. With 4 bases clipped from V and 0 bases from J, the junction kept 8 bases outside the gene matches. The CDR3 DNA reads TGCGCCAGCAGCCAAAGGGTGACAGGGGCGAACACCGGGGAGCTGTTTTTT. This sequence encodes CASSQRVTGANTGELFF.

The chain is built from TRBV11-2 and TRBJ2-1; TRBD2 matches 12 bases. This CDR3 has 17 amino acids. With V trimmed by 1 base and J by 5 bases, 6 bases remained unmatched. Germline-derived CDR1 and CDR2 are SGHAT and FQNNGV. The CDR3 spells CASSLATRTSGNNEQFF. The CDR3 DNA sequence: TGTGCCAGCAGCTTAGCCACGCGGACTAGCGGGAACAATGAGCAGTTCTTC.

V and J are TRBV20-1 and TRBJ2-2; D not certain. V was trimmed by 7 bases and J by 6 bases, leaving 9 bases between them. The CDR3 totals 11 residues. Germline V gene lookup returns CDR1 DFQATT and CDR2 SNEGSKA (reference sequence). The CDR3 is CSVPVPGELFF. The CDR3 nucleotides are TGCAGTGTCCCCGTCCCCGGGGAGCTGTTTTTT.